This T cell receptor (beta chain) was documented in a study of post-analysis software for immune sequencing data. Whole-study context: Disease courses included relapsing-remitting, secondary progressive and progressive-relapsing multiple sclerosis. Regarding the study as a whole: Those with multiple sclerosis, the patient group, showed significantly lower normalized Chao1 diversity than controls. Elevated frequency relative to controls characterized four or five TRBV segments in patients, TRBV5-6, TRBV5-1 and TRBV20-1 among them.

In the case of this clonotype: Its antigen remains unidentified.

This CDR3 has 15 amino acids. Germline CDR1 is MRHNA and CDR2 is SNTAGT. The V gene lost 6 bases and the J gene lost 3 bases, with 15 bases spanning the gap. Unique molecular identifiers were present in the TCR beta cDNA libraries. The authors obtained 500,000 or so cDNA molecules from approximately 1 to 10 million T cells. TCRdb reanalysed the PCR reads using MiXCR and keeps one entry per CDR3 protein. The sample has hundreds of thousands of distinct CDR3 sequences; around 27% are singletons. This sequence was found in a girl between 5 and 17 years old with multiple sclerosis. Sequenced: blood. The chain combines TRBV6-4 with TRBJ1-5; D unclear. In nucleotides, the CDR3 is TGTGCCAGCAGCCTCACACCTGGCGACAATCAGCCCCAGCATTTT. Encoded protein: CASSLTPGDNQPQHF.